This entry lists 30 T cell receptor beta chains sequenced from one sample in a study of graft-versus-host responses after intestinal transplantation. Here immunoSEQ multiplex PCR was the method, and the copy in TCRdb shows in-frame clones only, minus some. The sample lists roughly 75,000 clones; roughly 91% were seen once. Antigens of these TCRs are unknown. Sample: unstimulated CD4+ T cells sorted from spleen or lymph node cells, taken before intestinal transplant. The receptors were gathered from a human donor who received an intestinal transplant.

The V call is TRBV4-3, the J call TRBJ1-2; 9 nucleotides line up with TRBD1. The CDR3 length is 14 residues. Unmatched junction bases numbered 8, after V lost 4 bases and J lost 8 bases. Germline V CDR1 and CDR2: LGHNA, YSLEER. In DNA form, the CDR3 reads TGCGCCAGCAGCCCCGACAGGGGGTGGAGCGGCTACACCTTC. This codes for CASSPDRGWSGYTF.

CDR3 in DNA: TGTGCCATCAGTGGAAGGGGGAACACTGAAGCTTTCTTT. It specifies CAISGRGNTEAFF. The chain employs TRBV10-3 and TRBJ1-1; D possibly corresponds to TRBD1 (5 bases). The CDR3 has 13 amino acids. Germline V CDR1 and CDR2: ENHRY, SYGVKD. Trimming removed 4 bases from V and 1 base from J, with 7 bases in between.

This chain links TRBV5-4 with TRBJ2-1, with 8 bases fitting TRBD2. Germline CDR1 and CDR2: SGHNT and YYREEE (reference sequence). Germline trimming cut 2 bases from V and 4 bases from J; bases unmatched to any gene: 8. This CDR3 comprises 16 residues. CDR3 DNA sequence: TGTGCCAGCAGCTTCTCGACGGGGGGGCCGTACAATGAGCAGTTCTTC. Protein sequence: CASSFSTGGPYNEQFF.

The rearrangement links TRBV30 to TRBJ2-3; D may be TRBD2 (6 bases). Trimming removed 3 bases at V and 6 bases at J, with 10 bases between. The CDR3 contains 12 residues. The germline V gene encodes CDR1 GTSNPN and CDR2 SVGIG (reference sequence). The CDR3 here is CAWSGGPDTQYF. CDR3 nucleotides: TGTGCCTGGAGCGGGGGTCCTGATACGCAGTATTTT.

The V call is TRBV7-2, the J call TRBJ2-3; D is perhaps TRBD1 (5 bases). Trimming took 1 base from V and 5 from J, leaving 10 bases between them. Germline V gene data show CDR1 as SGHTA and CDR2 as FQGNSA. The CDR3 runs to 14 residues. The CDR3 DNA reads TGTGCCAGCAGCTTAGACCAGGGAATAGATACGCAGTATTTT. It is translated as CASSLDQGIDTQYF.

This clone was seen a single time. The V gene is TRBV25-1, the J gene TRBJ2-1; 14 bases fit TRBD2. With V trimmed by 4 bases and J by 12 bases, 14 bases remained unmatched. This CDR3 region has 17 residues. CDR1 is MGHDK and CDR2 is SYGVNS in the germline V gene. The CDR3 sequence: CASSASPGTSGGSRQFF. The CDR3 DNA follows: TGTGCCAGCAGTGCATCCCCCGGGACTAGCGGGGGATCTCGGCAGTTCTTC.

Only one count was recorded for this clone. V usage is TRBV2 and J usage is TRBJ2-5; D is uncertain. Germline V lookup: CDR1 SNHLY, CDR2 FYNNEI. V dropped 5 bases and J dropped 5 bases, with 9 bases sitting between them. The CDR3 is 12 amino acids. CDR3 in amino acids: CASSLVWETQYF. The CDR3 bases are TGTGCCAGCAGTTTAGTCTGGGAGACCCAGTACTTC.

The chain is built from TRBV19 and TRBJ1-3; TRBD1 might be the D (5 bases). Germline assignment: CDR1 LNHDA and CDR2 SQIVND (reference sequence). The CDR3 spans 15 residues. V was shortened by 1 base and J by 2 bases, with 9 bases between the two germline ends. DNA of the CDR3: TGTGCCAGTAGTATAGTCGGGGGGGCTGGAAACACCATATATTTT. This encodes CASSIVGGAGNTIYF. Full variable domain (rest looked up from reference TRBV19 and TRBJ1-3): DGGITQSPKYLFRKEGQNVTLSCEQNLNHDAMYWYRQDPGQGLRLIYYSQIVNDFQKGDIAEGYSVSREKKESFPLTVTSAQKNPTAFYLCASSIVGGAGNTIYFGEGSWLTVV.

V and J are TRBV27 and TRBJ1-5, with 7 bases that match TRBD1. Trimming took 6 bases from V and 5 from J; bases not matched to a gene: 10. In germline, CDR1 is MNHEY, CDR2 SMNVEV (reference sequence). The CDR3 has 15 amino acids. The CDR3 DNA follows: TGTGCCAGCAGCCCAGACAGGGTGAGGGATCAGCCCCAGCATTTT. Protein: CASSPDRVRDQPQHF.

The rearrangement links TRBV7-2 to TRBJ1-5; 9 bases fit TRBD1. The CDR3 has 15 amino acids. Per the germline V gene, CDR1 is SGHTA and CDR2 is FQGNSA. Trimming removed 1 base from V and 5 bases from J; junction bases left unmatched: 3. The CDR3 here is CASSLGTGEHQPQHF. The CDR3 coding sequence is TGTGCCAGCAGCTTAGGGACAGGGGAACATCAGCCCCAGCATTTT.

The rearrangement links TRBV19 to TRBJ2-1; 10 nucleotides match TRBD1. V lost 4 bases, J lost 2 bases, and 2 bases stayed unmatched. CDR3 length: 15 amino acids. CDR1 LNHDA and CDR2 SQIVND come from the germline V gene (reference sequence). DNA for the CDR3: TGTGCCAGTAGTACCGGACAGGGGGCCTACAATGAGCAGTTCTTC. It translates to CASSTGQGAYNEQFF.

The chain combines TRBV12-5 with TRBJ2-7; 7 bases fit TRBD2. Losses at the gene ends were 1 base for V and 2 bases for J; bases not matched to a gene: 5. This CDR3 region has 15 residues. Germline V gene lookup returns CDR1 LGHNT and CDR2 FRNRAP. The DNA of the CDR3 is TGTGCTAGTGGTTTGGGGGCTGGGGGGGCCTACGAGCAGTACTTC. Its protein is CASGLGAGGAYEQYF.

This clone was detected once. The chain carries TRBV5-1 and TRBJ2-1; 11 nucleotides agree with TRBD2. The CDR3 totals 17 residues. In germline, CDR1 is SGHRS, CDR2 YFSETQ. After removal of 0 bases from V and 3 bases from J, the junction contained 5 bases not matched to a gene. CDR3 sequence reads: CASSLEPSGGLYNEQFF. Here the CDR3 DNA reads TGCGCCAGCAGCTTGGAACCTAGCGGGGGGCTCTACAATGAGCAGTTCTTC.

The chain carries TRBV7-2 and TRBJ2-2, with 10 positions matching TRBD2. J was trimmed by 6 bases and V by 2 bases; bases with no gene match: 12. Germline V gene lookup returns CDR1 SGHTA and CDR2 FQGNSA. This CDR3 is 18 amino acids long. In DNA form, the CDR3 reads TGTGCCAGCAGCTTAAGAACCCGGCTAGCGGGGGTTGCCGGGGAGCTGTTTTTT. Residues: CASSLRTRLAGVAGELFF.

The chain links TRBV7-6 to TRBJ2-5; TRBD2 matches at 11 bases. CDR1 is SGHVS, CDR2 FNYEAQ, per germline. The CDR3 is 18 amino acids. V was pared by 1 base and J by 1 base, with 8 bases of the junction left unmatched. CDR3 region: CASSLVPTLAGGQETQYF. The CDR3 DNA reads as TGTGCCAGCAGCTTAGTTCCCACCCTAGCGGGGGGCCAAGAGACCCAGTACTTC.

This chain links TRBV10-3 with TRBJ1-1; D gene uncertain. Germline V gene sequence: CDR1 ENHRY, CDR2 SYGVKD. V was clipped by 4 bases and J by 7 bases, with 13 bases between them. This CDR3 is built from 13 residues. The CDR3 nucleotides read TGTGCCATCAGTGTTGTTTTGGCAGATGAAGCTTTCTTT. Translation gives CAISVVLADEAFF.

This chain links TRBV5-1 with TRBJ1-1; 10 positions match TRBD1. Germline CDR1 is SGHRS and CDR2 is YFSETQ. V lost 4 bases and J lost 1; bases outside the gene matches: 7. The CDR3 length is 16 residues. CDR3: CASSLGGQGRNTEAFF. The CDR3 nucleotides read TGCGCCAGCAGCCTGGGGGGACAGGGGAGGAACACTGAAGCTTTCTTT.

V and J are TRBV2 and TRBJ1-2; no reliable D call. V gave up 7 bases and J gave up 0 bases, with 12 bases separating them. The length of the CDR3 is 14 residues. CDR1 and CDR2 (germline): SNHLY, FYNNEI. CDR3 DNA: TGTGCCAGCAAAAGGGAGAGTTCTAACTATGGCTACACCTTC. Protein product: CASKRESSNYGYTF.

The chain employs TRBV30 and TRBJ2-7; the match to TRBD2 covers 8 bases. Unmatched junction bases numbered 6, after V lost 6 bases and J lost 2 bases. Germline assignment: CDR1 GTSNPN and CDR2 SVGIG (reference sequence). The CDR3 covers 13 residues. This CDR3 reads CACQRGPPYEQYF. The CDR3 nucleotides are TGTGCCTGTCAGCGGGGGCCCCCCTACGAGCAGTACTTC.

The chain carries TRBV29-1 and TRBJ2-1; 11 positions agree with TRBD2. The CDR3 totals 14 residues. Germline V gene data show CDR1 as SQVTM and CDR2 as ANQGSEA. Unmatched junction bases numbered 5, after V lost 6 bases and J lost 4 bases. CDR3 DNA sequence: TGCAGCGTCGACTGGACTAGCGGGTACAATGAGCAGTTCTTC. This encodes CSVDWTSGYNEQFF.

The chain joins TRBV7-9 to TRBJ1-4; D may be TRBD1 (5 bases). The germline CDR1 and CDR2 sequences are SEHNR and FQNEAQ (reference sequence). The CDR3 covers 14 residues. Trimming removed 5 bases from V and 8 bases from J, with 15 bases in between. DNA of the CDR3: TGTGCCAGCAGCCGCAGGGTGGAAGGGGAAAAACTGTTTTTT. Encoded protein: CASSRRVEGEKLFF.

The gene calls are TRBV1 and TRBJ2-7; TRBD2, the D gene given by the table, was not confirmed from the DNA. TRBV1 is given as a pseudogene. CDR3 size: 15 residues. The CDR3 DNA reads TGCACCAGCAGCCAAGATCGGGGGACTAAATACGAGCAGTACTTC. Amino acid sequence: CTSSQDRGTKYEQYF.

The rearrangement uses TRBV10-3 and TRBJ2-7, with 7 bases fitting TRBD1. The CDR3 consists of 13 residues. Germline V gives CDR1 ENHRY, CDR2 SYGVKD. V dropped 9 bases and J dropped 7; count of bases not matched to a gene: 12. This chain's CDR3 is CAIMSRIQGEQYF. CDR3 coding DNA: TGTGCCATAATGAGCCGAATACAGGGGGAGCAGTACTTC.

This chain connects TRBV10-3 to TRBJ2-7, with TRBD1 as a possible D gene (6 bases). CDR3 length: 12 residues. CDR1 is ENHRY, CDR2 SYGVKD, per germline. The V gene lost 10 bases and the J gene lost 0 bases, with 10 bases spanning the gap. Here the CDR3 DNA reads TGTGCCACTCAGACAGGCTCCTACGAGCAGTACTTC. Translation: CATQTGSYEQYF.

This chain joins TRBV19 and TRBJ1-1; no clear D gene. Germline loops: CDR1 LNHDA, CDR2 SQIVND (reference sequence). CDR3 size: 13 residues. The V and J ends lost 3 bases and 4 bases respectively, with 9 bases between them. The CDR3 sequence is CASSMGGGTEAFF. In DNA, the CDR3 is TGTGCCAGTAGTATGGGAGGAGGCACTGAAGCTTTCTTT.

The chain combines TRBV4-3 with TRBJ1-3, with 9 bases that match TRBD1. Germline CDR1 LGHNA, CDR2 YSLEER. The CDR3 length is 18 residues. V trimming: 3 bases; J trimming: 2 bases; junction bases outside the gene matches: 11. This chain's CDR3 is CASSQAPGQGSPGNTIYF. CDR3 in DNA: TGCGCCAGCAGCCAGGCACCGGGACAGGGTTCTCCTGGAAACACCATATATTTT.

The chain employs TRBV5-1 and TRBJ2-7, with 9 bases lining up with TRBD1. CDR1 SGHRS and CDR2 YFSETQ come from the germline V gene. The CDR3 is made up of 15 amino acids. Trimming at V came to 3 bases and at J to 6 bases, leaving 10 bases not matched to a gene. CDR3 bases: TGCGCCAGCAGCTCGGATGACAGGGGGAGGACCGAGCAGTACTTC. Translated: CASSSDDRGRTEQYF.

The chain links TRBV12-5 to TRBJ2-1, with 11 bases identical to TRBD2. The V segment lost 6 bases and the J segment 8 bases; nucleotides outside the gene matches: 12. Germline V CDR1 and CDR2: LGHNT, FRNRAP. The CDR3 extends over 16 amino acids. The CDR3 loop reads CASGRGHSGGADEQFF. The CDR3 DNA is TGTGCTAGTGGCCGGGGGCATAGCGGGGGGGCCGATGAGCAGTTCTTC.

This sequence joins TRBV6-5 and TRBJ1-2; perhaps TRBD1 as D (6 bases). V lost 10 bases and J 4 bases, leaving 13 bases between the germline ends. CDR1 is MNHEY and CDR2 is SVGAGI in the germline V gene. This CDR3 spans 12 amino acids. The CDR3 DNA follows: TGTGCCACCCGGACAGCACTCTATGGCTACACCTTC. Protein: CATRTALYGYTF.

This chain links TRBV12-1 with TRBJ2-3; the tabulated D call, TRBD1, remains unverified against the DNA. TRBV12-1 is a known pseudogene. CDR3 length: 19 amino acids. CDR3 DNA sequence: TGTGCCAGCAGCTTTCCCCCCCAGACAGGGGCCCCCACCACAGATACGCAGTATTTT. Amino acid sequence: CASSFPPQTGAPTTDTQYF.